The text below deals with one TCR beta chain. Expressed TCRB transcripts got sequenced, as all isolated RNA was reverse transcribed. For naive, central memory and regulatory T cell samples, reads averaged roughly 3.7 million. The repertoire was sequenced with immunoSEQ multiplex PCR; TCRdb's copy has only in-frame clones and lacks some. The table has 400,000 to 600,000 clones, 30% seen once; the top ten hold around 0.065%. Every donor had blood drawn once into heparin, roughly 120 mL on average. Via the markers CD45RO/CCR7/CD25/CD127/CD95/CD27, stem cell-like memory, regulatory, central memory and naive CD4+ cells were sorted. Sorted cells reached over 95% purity in every population. These data come from a study of beta chain features in type 1 diabetes. Germline CDR1 SGHTA, CDR2 FQGNSA. CDR3 length: 13 residues. Trimming took 5 bases from V and 9 from J; bases not matched to a gene: 4.

The chain has TRBV7-2 and TRBJ2-1; the match to TRBD1 covers 10 bases. Sequencing was performed on naive CD4+ T cells from blood. The source of this sequence is a man between 18 and 35 years old in good health. The CDR3 here is CASSRDRGFEQFF. In DNA, the CDR3 is TGTGCCAGCAGCCGGGACAGGGGATTTGAGCAGTTCTTC.